These 3 T cell receptor beta chains came from one sample sequenced in a study of T cells in Graves' hyperthyroidism and ophthalmopathy. The CDR3 regions of TCR beta were amplified from RNA transcripts. Initially, a first-round RT-PCR of the TCR CDR3 employed the HTBI primer set. In TCRdb, the multiplex PCR reads were re-called with MiXCR into one record per CDR3 protein. Among roughly 360,000 distinct CDR3 sequences, roughly 13% were seen once, and the ten largest hold 20% to 25%. Specimen: blood. The receptors come from a man in his thirties or forties with Graves' hyperthyroidism that later progressed to Graves' ophthalmopathy.

With regard to this clonotype: A single base separates this from a much larger clone, so it may be a read error. The chain joins TRBV20-1 to TRBJ1-5; a possible D gene is TRBD1 (5 bases). Germline V gene data show CDR1 as DFQATT and CDR2 as SNEGSKA (reference sequence). V was shortened by 5 bases and J by 8 bases, with 16 bases between the two germline ends. CDR3 length equals 13 residues. CDR3 in amino acids: CSAPRRGREPQHF. CDR3 in DNA: TGCAGTGCTCCCCGACGGGGGAGGGAGCCCCAGCATTTT.

The genes are TRBV19 and TRBJ2-7, with D possibly being TRBD2 (6 bases). The germline V gene has CDR1 LNHDA and CDR2 SQIVND (reference sequence). V lost 1 base and J 2 bases, leaving 6 bases between the germline ends. The CDR3 has 13 residues. The DNA of the CDR3 is TGTGCCAGTAGTATAGCGGGGGCCTACGAGCAGTACTTC. Translating gives CASSIAGAYEQYF.

To note about this clonotype: A read error may explain this, as a much larger clone is one base away. J is TRBJ2-7 and V is TRBV7-9; 7 nucleotides align to TRBD2. The J segment lost 2 bases and the V segment lost 0 bases, leaving 10 bases of the junction unmatched. CDR1 is SEHNR and CDR2 is FQNEAQ in the germline V gene (reference sequence). The CDR3 is made up of 17 amino acids. The CDR3, as DNA: TGTGCCAGCAGCTTAGCGTGGGGAGGGCATCCGCCCTACGAGCAGTACTTC. Its translation: CASSLAWGGHPPYEQYF.